This TCR beta chain came from a study of blood T cell repertoires in COVID-19. About the study: COVID-19 samples collected from the United States, Italy and Spain covered acute and convalescent phases. PBMCs, B-cell-depleted T cells, or T cells were the source of the cDNA or gDNA that made up the material.

This clone is a singleton in its sample. Authors' analysis steps: Amplified reference gene primers provided the basis for estimating nucleated cell counts. Assay used: immunoSEQ multiplex PCR; TCRdb lists only in-frame clones, some missing. V, J and clone size were drawn from that table, and D and trimming were deduced from the DNA. Among roughly 70,000 clones listed, roughly four fifths were seen once. Source material: peripheral blood. The TCR was taken from a woman in her fifties or sixties with acute or convalescent COVID-19.

CDR3: CASSLGGDYGYTF. The CDR3 bases are TGTGCCAGCAGCCTGGGGGGTGACTATGGCTACACCTTC. The genes are TRBV4-2 and TRBJ1-2; tentatively, D is TRBD1 (5 bases). This CDR3 has 13 amino acids. Germline V gives CDR1 LGHNA, CDR2 YNFKEQ. V was shortened by 4 bases and J by 3 bases, with 9 bases between the two germline ends.